The next 30 T cell receptor beta chains were all read from a single sample in a study of T-cell memory formation after mild COVID-19. TCRdb analysed the 5' RACE reads with MiXCR anew, one entry per CDR3 protein. In the table there are nearly 350,000 distinct CDR3 sequences, about an eighth of which are singletons. Specimen: PBMCs or a T cell subset sorted from them (not recorded which). These receptor sequences come from a man in his late teens or twenties who had mild COVID-19 (a few samples of this study predate the infection). Cell type and time point are not known.

The CDR3 is CASNLAGGPTYNEQFF. The CDR3, as DNA: TGCGCCAGCAACCTAGCGGGGGGGCCGACCTACAATGAGCAGTTCTTC. V gene TRBV5-1 combines with J gene TRBJ2-1, with TRBD2 matching 12 bases. V shed 6 bases and J 2 bases; nucleotides not matched to a gene: 6. This CDR3 has 16 amino acids. Germline V gives CDR1 SGHRS, CDR2 YFSETQ.

The J gene is TRBJ1-4, the V gene TRBV7-9, with D possibly TRBD1 on 5 matching bases. The CDR3 is 15 amino acids. CDR1 is SEHNR, CDR2 FQNEAQ, per germline (reference sequence). The V gene lost 8 bases and the J gene lost 0 bases, with 13 bases spanning the gap. CDR3 amino acids: CASESQVATNEKLFF. CDR3 in DNA: TGTGCCAGCGAGTCACAGGTTGCAACTAATGAAAAACTGTTTTTT. Looking up the rest from reference TRBV7-9 and TRBJ1-4 gives the full variable domain: DTGVSQNPRHKITKRGQNVTFRCDPISEHNRLYWYRQTLGQGPEFLTYFQNEAQLEKSRLLSDRFSAERPKGSFSTLEIQRTEQGDSAMYLCASESQVATNEKLFFGSGTQLSVL.

The chain joins TRBV4-3 to TRBJ2-3; 7 bases are a match to TRBD1. Germline V CDR1 and CDR2: LGHNA, YSLEER. J lost 2 bases, V lost 4 bases, and 6 bases had no gene match. This CDR3 has 15 amino acids. The CDR3 reads CASSPRTGATDTQYF. CDR3 coding DNA: TGCGCCAGCAGCCCAAGGACAGGTGCCACAGATACGCAGTATTTT.

This clonotype has only a few counts. The rearrangement links TRBV12-3 or TRBV12-4 to TRBJ2-5, with 8 bases aligning to TRBD1. V lost 4 bases and J lost 10; bases outside the gene matches: 11. The CDR3 spans 14 residues. CDR3 sequence: CASSSRGLRGNQYF. CDR3 nucleotide sequence: TGTGCCAGCAGTTCCAGGGGGCTTAGGGGAAACCAGTACTTC.

This clonotype was counted ten times or more. This chain uses TRBV25-1 with TRBJ2-1; D not certain. Trimming left V 6 bases short and J 4 bases short, with 4 bases between. The CDR3 sequence is 11 residues long. Per the germline V gene, CDR1 is MGHDK and CDR2 is SYGVNS. The CDR3 here is CASSGYNEQFF. CDR3 in DNA: TGTGCCAGCAGCGGATACAATGAGCAGTTCTTC. Full variable domain (missing parts from reference TRBV25-1 and TRBJ2-1): EADIYQTPRYLVIGTGKKITLECSQTMGHDKMYWYQQDPGMELHLIHYSYGVNSTEKGDLSSESTVSRIRTEHFPLTLESARPSHTSQYLCASSGYNEQFFGPGTRLTVL.

This clonotype was counted only a few times. CDR3 in amino acids: CASSQGGGGGTQYF. The DNA for the CDR3 is TGCGCCAGCAGCCAAGGAGGGGGGGGTGGGACCCAGTACTTC. The V gene is TRBV4-3, the J gene TRBJ2-5, with D tentatively TRBD2 (7 bases). The V end was cut by 1 base, the J end by 7 bases, with 13 bases between. Per germline, CDR1 LGHNA and CDR2 YSLEER. CDR3 length equals 14 residues.

The chain recombines TRBV5-1 with TRBJ2-2; D gene ambiguous. Germline CDR1 and CDR2: SGHRS and YFSETQ. Trimming stripped 5 bases from V and 1 base from J, with 9 bases between. The CDR3 sequence is 14 residues long. The CDR3 spells CASRGLVNTGELFF. As DNA, the CDR3 is TGCGCCAGCAGGGGCTTGGTGAACACCGGGGAGCTGTTTTTT. The whole variable domain, filled in from reference TRBV5-1 and TRBJ2-2, reads KAGVTQTPRYLIKTRGQQVTLSCSPISGHRSVSWYQQTPGQGLQFLFEYFSETQRNKGNFPGRFSGRQFSNSRSEMNVSTLELGDSALYLCASRGLVNTGELFFGEGSRLTVL.

At least ten counts were recorded for this clonotype. The chain uses TRBV12-3 or TRBV12-4 and TRBJ2-1, with TRBD2 identical over 11 bases. Germline trimming cut 3 bases from V and 9 bases from J; bases unmatched to any gene: 7. The CDR3 runs 15 residues. The chain's CDR3 is CASSFRLAGLGEQFF. The CDR3 DNA follows: TGTGCCAGCAGTTTCAGACTAGCGGGACTAGGTGAGCAGTTCTTC.

This clonotype was observed at least ten times. The V and J genes are TRBV11-2 and TRBJ2-7; 7 positions agree with TRBD1. The CDR3 runs 15 residues. Germline lookup yields CDR1 SGHAT and CDR2 FQNNGV. With 6 bases clipped from V and 3 bases from J, the junction kept 11 bases outside the gene matches. This CDR3 reads CASRPVDRAYYEQYF. The CDR3 DNA reads as TGTGCCAGCAGACCCGTCGACAGGGCCTACTACGAGCAGTACTTC.

Only a few counts were recorded for this clonotype. The chain carries TRBV7-2 and TRBJ2-6, with 8 nucleotides matching TRBD2. The length of the CDR3 is 17 residues. J lost 0 bases, V lost 5 bases, and 6 bases had no gene match. Per germline, CDR1 SGHTA and CDR2 FQGNSA. CDR3: CASSPGGATSGANVLTF. CDR3 DNA: TGTGCCAGCAGCCCGGGAGGGGCGACCTCTGGGGCCAACGTCCTGACTTTC. Variable domain in full (rest from reference TRBV7-2 and TRBJ2-6): GAGVSQSPSNKVTEKGKDVELRCDPISGHTALYWYRQSLGQGLEFLIYFQGNSAPDKSGLPSDRFSAERTGGSVSTLTIQRTQQEDSAVYLCASSPGGATSGANVLTFGAGSRLTVL.

This clonotype has more than one count but fewer than ten. V usage is TRBV12-3 or TRBV12-4 and J usage is TRBJ2-7, with no clear D. The V gene lost 6 bases and the J gene lost 0 bases, with 15 bases spanning the gap. The CDR3 loop spans 15 amino acids. The CDR3 spells CASSQLLAVSYEQYF. For the CDR3, the DNA is TGTGCCAGCAGCCAGTTATTGGCTGTCTCCTACGAGCAGTACTTC.

This clonotype was seen more than once but under ten times. V gene TRBV24-1 combines with J gene TRBJ2-7; D unclear. Germline values: CDR1 KGHDR, CDR2 SFDVKD. Trimming took 6 bases from V and 6 from J, leaving 8 bases between them. The CDR3 length is 11 residues. CDR3 coding DNA: TGTGCCACCAGTTTATCGTTCGAGCAGTACGTC. Its protein product is CATSLSFEQYV.

The CDR3, as DNA: TGTGCCAGCAGTTACGGATACGGCCTAGCCGGTGAGCAGTTCTTC. The encoded protein is CASSYGYGLAGEQFF. This chain connects TRBV6-5 to TRBJ2-1; possibly TRBD2 for D (5 bases). Germline V lookup: CDR1 MNHEY, CDR2 SVGAGI. The CDR3 loop spans 15 amino acids. Trimming removed 2 bases from V and 9 bases from J, with 17 bases in between.

This clonotype appeared many times. V gene TRBV30 combines with J gene TRBJ2-7; TRBD1 is a possible D gene (6 bases). The CDR3 has 12 amino acids. V was clipped by 7 bases and J by 3 bases, with 13 bases between them. Germline-derived CDR1 and CDR2 are GTSNPN and SVGIG (reference sequence). The CDR3 region is CASQGGDYEQYF. Written as DNA, the CDR3 is TGTGCCTCACAGGGTGGGGACTACGAGCAGTACTTC.

There are a few counts of this clonotype. The junction departs from the called germline gene at one end, perhaps through a read error. The chain employs TRBV12-3 or TRBV12-4 and TRBJ2-5; D is unresolved. This CDR3 spans 14 amino acids. The CDR3 loop is CASNTYEGNKKADF. CDR3 bases: TGTGCCAGCAACACCTATGAAGGAAACAAAAAGGCTGACTTC.

Note on this clonotype: Sequence at one end of the junction differs from germline and may be a read error. This sequence joins TRBV5-1 and TRBJ2-6; D might be TRBD2 (5 bases). From germline, CDR1 is SGHRS and CDR2 YFSETQ. This CDR3 comprises 17 residues. CDR3 residues: CASSLDSIDSGANVLTF. For the CDR3, the DNA is TGCGCCAGCAGTTTGGACTCGATAGACTCTGGGGCCAACGTCCTGACTTTC.

The V and J genes are TRBV6-4 and TRBJ2-3; D call uncertain. Germline CDR1 is MRHNA and CDR2 is SNTAGT. The length of the CDR3 is 15 residues. V shed 3 bases and J shed 0 bases, with 10 bases lying between them. This CDR3 reads CASSEFGASTDTQYF. The CDR3 DNA is TGTGCCAGCAGTGAGTTTGGAGCTAGCACAGATACGCAGTATTTT.

The sample holds many counts of this clonotype. V usage is TRBV29-1 and J usage is TRBJ2-1; D is unclear. Deletions cut 2 bases from V and 1 base from J, with 9 bases between. Germline CDR1 is SQVTM and CDR2 is ANQGSEA. The CDR3 spans 14 residues. CDR3 DNA: TGCAGCGTTGAATGGCGCCGGTCCTACAATGAGCAGTTCTTC. Protein product: CSVEWRRSYNEQFF.

This clonotype was found a few times. The chain combines TRBV28 with TRBJ1-6; D perhaps matches TRBD1 (6 bases). The CDR3 runs to 14 residues. Germline V CDR1 and CDR2: MDHEN, SYDVKM. V dropped 7 bases and J dropped 9 bases, with 16 bases sitting between them. CDR3 region: CASIAGVIGSPLHF. Written as DNA, the CDR3 is TGTGCCAGCATTGCAGGGGTAATTGGTTCACCCCTCCACTTT.

This clonotype showed up just a few times. The chain joins TRBV7-3 to TRBJ2-3; D assignment may be TRBD1 or TRBD2 (5 bases each). Between the trimmed V and J ends, which lost 5 bases and 1 base, there was a span of 16 bases. CDR1 is SGHTA, CDR2 FQGTGA, per germline. This CDR3 is 16 amino acids long. Written as DNA, the CDR3 is TGTGCCAGCAGCACCTTCCCGAGGGGAGGCACAGATACGCAGTATTTT. Protein sequence: CASSTFPRGGTDTQYF.

This clonotype showed up just a few times. V usage is TRBV6-2 or TRBV6-3 and J usage is TRBJ1-1; D call uncertain. The length of the CDR3 is 15 residues. V shed 5 bases and J shed 3 bases, with 16 bases lying between them. The germline CDR1 and CDR2 sequences are MNHEY and SVGEGT. The chain's CDR3 is CASSPWVGSDTEAFF. The CDR3, as DNA: TGTGCCAGCAGTCCCTGGGTAGGGTCTGACACTGAAGCTTTCTTT.

The J gene is TRBJ2-7, the V gene TRBV27; D perhaps matches TRBD1 (5 bases). Deletions cut 7 bases from V and 4 bases from J, with 20 bases between. The CDR3 is 15 residues long. The germline V gene encodes CDR1 MNHEY and CDR2 SMNVEV (reference sequence). The CDR3 region has the DNA TGTGCCAGCACTTTGCTGGGTCAGGGTGGTTACGAGCAGTACTTC. It translates to CASTLLGQGGYEQYF.

The chain carries TRBV14 and TRBJ2-1; D is perhaps TRBD1 (6 bases). The germline V gene has CDR1 SGHDN and CDR2 FVKESK. V lost 1 base to trimming and J lost 3 bases, with 10 bases between them. This CDR3 is 15 amino acids long. The CDR3: CASSQGGGFYNEQFF. As DNA, the CDR3 is TGTGCCAGCAGCCAAGGTGGGGGCTTCTACAATGAGCAGTTCTTC. Looking up the rest from reference TRBV14 and TRBJ2-1 gives the full variable domain: EAGVTQFPSHSVIEKGQTVTLRCDPISGHDNLYWYRRVMGKEIKFLLHFVKESKQDESGMPNNRFLAERTGGTYSTLKVQPAELEDSGVYFCASSQGGGFYNEQFFGPGTRLTVL.

This chain uses TRBV6-5 with TRBJ2-7; D is unresolved. Germline V CDR1 and CDR2: MNHEY, SVGAGI. Trimming pared 6 bases from V and 0 bases from J, leaving 15 bases between. This CDR3 is 15 amino acids long. CDR3 DNA sequence: TGTGCCAGCAGACCAACTCCTGTCGGCTCCTACGAGCAGTACGTC. It encodes CASRPTPVGSYEQYV.

This clonotype was found a few times. CDR3 DNA: TGCAGTGTCGGACCGTCGCGGATGACCGGGGAGCTGTTTTTT. Translated: CSVGPSRMTGELFF. J is TRBJ2-2 and V is TRBV20-1, with no clear D. This CDR3 is 14 amino acids long. Trimming took off 7 bases at V and 5 bases at J, with 17 bases between the two ends. Germline V gene lookup returns CDR1 DFQATT and CDR2 SNEGSKA (reference sequence).

This clonotype was seen more than once but under ten times. The chain carries TRBV6-1 and TRBJ1-1; D remains unclear. The CDR3 length is 14 residues. V was shortened by 3 bases and J by 0 bases, with 8 bases between the two germline ends. Germline V CDR1 and CDR2: MNHNS, SASEGT. The CDR3, as DNA: TGTGCCAGCAGTGATACCGAGTTGAACACTGAAGCTTTCTTT. Translation: CASSDTELNTEAFF.

J is TRBJ2-3 and V is TRBV27; 13 positions agree with TRBD2. Germline V gives CDR1 MNHEY, CDR2 SMNVEV (reference sequence). This CDR3 region has 15 residues. J lost 5 bases, V lost 4 bases, and 3 bases had no gene match. The CDR3 here is CASSSGLAGEDTQYF. The CDR3 DNA is TGTGCCAGCAGTTCTGGACTAGCGGGGGAAGATACGCAGTATTTT.

The chain combines TRBV7-8 with TRBJ2-2; D possibly corresponds to TRBD2 (6 bases). The CDR3 contains 14 residues. With 5 bases removed from V and 7 bases from J, the gap between germline ends came to 14 bases. Germline V CDR1 and CDR2: SGHVS, FQNEAQ. The CDR3 DNA follows: TGTGCCAGCAGCAAAAGACTAGTTAACGGGGAGCTGTTTTTT. This codes for CASSKRLVNGELFF.

The chain combines TRBV29-1 with TRBJ2-7, with TRBD1 as a possible D gene (6 bases). V shed 8 bases and J shed 2 bases, with 10 bases lying between them. CDR3 length: 11 residues. Germline CDR1 is SQVTM and CDR2 is ANQGSEA. CDR3 sequence: CSFWDTYEQYF. Written as DNA, the CDR3 is TGCAGCTTTTGGGACACCTACGAGCAGTACTTC.

In DNA, the CDR3 is TGCGCCAGCAGCCAAGATATTGGAGTCGGTGAGCAGTTCTTC. It encodes CASSQDIGVGEQFF. The chain uses TRBV4-3 and TRBJ2-1; D gene uncertain. Germline V gene lookup returns CDR1 LGHNA and CDR2 YSLEER. CDR3 length: 14 amino acids. V was pared by 0 bases and J by 9 bases, with 12 bases between.